Sequencing of this T cell receptor beta chain was carried out in a study of monozygotic twins with inflammatory bowel disease. Study-wide findings and caveats: Researchers report that IBD patients shared fewer clonotypes with others than healthy twins, especially amid disease activity. IBD patients carried less diverse TCRbeta repertoires (inverse Simpson) than healthy co-twins.

TCR libraries each used 3500 ng of total RNA. Eight reactions per sample, run separately, yielded cDNA. TCRdb reprocessed the 5' RACE reads; each CDR3 protein has one entry and no DNA is given. The listing contains nearly 450,000 distinct CDR3 sequences. On this clonotype: Its antigen is not known.

The CDR3 is 12 residues long. Germline V gene lookup returns CDR1 SQVTM and CDR2 ANQGSEA. What was sequenced was blood. The chain couples TRBV29-1 to TRBJ1-1; TCRdb reports TRBD1, a call that lacks DNA to check it against. This TCR came from a human donor with ulcerative colitis or Crohn's disease, or a healthy co-twin of an affected twin (not recorded which). The chain's CDR3 is CSSGQSNTEAFF.